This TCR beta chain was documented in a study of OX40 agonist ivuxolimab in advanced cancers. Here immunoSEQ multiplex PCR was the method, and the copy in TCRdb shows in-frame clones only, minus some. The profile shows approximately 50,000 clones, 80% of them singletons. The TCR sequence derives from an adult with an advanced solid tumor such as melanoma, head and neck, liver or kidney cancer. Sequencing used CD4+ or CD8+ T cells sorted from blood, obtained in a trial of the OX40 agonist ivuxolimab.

CDR3 in amino acids: CASSPRKETQYF. The DNA for the CDR3 is TGTGCCAGCTCACCACGGAAGGAGACCCAGTACTTC. The V call is TRBV18, the J call TRBJ2-5; D gene uncertain. The V end was cut by 1 base, the J end by 5 bases, with 5 bases between. CDR3 size: 12 residues. CDR1 is KGHSH, CDR2 LQKENI, per germline.